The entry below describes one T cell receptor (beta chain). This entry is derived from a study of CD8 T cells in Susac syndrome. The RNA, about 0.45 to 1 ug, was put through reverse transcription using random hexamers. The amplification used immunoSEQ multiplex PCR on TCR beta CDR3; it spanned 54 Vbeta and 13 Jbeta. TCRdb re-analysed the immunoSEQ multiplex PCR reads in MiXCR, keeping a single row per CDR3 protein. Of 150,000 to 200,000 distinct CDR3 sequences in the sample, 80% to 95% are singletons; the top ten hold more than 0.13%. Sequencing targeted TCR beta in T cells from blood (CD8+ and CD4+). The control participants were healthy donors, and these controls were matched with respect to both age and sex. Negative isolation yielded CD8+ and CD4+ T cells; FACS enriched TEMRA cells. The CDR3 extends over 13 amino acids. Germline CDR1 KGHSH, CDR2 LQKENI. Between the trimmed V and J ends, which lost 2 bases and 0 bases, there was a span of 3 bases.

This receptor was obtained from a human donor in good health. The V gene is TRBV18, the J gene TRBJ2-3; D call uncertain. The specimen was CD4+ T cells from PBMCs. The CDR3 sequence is CASSPDSTDTQYF. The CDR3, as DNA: TGTGCCAGCTCACCAGACAGCACAGATACGCAGTATTTT.